These 4 T cell receptor beta chains share one sample of origin, sequenced in a study of shared clonotypes between healthy human individuals. The assay was immunoSEQ multiplex PCR, and TCRdb's table has in-frame clones only and misses some. The data contain around 2.5 million clones, roughly 93% of them singletons. Sequenced material: naive CD4+ T cells from PBMCs. Subset here: CD45RA+ positively selected. The source of these receptors is a man aged 18 to 30 in good health. Some clones in this sample may be carry-over from other donors' samples.

The chain is built from TRBV19 and TRBJ1-3; D might be TRBD1 (5 bases). Trimming left V 6 bases short and J 0 bases short, with 12 bases between. In germline, CDR1 is LNHDA, CDR2 SQIVND (reference sequence). The length of the CDR3 is 15 residues. CDR3 DNA: TGTGCCAGTAGCCGGGGACCCTCCTCTGGAAACACCATATATTTT. Translating it yields CASSRGPSSGNTIYF.

The V and J genes are TRBV5-4 and TRBJ1-1; the D is unclear. The CDR3 runs to 15 residues. Trimming left V 2 bases short and J 1 base short, with 12 bases between. CDR1 and CDR2 from the germline V gene are SGHNT and YYREEE (reference sequence). DNA of the CDR3: TGTGCCAGCAGCTTATACCCGGCCCGGAACACTGAAGCTTTCTTT. It codes for CASSLYPARNTEAFF.

V is TRBV28 and J is TRBJ1-5; 7 positions match TRBD1. Germline V gene sequence: CDR1 MDHEN, CDR2 SYDVKM. CDR3 length: 21 residues. Germline trimming cut 1 base from V and 0 bases from J; bases unmatched to any gene: 18. CDR3 sequence: CASSLSTPTGREDYSNQPQHF. For the CDR3, the DNA is TGTGCCAGCAGTTTATCAACTCCGACAGGGAGGGAGGACTATAGCAATCAGCCCCAGCATTTT. The entire variable domain, with the rest obtained from reference TRBV28 and TRBJ1-5, is as follows: DVKVTQSSRYLVKRTGEKVFLECVQDMDHENMFWYRQDPGLGLRLIYFSYDVKMKEKGDIPEGYSVSREKKERFSLILESASTNQTSMYLCASSLSTPTGREDYSNQPQHFGDGTRLSIL.

This clone has only one observation. J is TRBJ2-5 and V is TRBV19; TRBD2 matches at 8 bases. Germline CDR1 is LNHDA and CDR2 is SQIVND (reference sequence). The J segment lost 4 bases and the V segment lost 4 bases, leaving 2 bases of the junction unmatched. The CDR3 is made up of 13 amino acids. CDR3 sequence reads: CASSSGRRETQYF. CDR3 bases: TGTGCCAGTAGTAGCGGGAGGCGAGAGACCCAGTACTTC.